The present T cell receptor (beta chain) was sequenced within a study of T cells after yellow fever vaccination. General observations from the study: Post-booster repertoires contained most primary-vaccination clones again (around 96% CD4, 88% CD8). The secondary response was weaker but peaked faster, day 5 versus 15.

J gave up 6 bases and V 3 bases, and 2 bases lay outside the gene matches. Germline V lookup: CDR1 LGHNA, CDR2 YSLEER. The CDR3 is made up of 13 amino acids. TCRdb re-derived calls from the 5' RACE reads in MiXCR, one entry per CDR3 protein. In the table there are around 260,000 distinct CDR3 sequences, about 5.2% of which are singletons. With respect to this clonotype: Its antigen is undetermined.

The receptor comes from a man aged 18 to 30 who received the YFV17D yellow fever vaccine. The specimen comprised CD4+ T cells sorted from PBMCs, sampled on the day of the yellow fever booster vaccination. V usage is TRBV4-3 and J usage is TRBJ2-1, with 7 bases that match TRBD1. In DNA, the CDR3 is TGCGCCAGCAGCCATAGACAGGGCAATGAGCAGTTCTTC. The encoded protein is CASSHRQGNEQFF.